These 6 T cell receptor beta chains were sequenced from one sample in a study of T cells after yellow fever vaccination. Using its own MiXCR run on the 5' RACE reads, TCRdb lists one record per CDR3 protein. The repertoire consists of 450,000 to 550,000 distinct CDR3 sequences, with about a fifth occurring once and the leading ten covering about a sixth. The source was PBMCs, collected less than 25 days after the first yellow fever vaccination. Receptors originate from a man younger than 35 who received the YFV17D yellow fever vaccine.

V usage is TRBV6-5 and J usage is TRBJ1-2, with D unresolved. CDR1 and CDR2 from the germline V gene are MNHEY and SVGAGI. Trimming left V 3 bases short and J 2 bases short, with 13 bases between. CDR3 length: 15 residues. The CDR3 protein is CASSYLTGGNYGYTF. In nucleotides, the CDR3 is TGTGCCAGCAGTTATTTAACGGGCGGGAACTATGGCTACACCTTC.

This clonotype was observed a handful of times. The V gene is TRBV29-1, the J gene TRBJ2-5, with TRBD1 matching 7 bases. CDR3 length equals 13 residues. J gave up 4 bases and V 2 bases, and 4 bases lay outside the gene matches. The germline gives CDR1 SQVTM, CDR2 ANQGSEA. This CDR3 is CSVETGVGETQYF. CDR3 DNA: TGCAGCGTTGAAACAGGGGTGGGAGAGACCCAGTACTTC.

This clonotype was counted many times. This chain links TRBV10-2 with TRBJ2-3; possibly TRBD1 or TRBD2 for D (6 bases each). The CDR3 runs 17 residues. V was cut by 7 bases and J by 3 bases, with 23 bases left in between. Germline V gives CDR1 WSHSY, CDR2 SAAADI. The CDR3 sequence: CASTALFGGQRTDTQYF. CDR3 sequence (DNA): TGCGCCAGCACCGCTCTTTTTGGGGGGCAACGGACAGATACGCAGTATTTT.

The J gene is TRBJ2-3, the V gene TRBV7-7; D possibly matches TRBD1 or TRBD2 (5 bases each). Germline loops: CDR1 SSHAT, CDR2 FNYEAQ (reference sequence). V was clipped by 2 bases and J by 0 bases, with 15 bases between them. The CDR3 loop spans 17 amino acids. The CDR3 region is CASSLNALGVSTDTQYF. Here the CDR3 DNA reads TGTGCCAGCAGCTTAAATGCCCTGGGGGTGAGCACAGATACGCAGTATTTT. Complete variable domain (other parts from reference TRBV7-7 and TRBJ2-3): GAGVSQSPRYKVTKRGQDVTLRCDPISSHATLYWYQQALGQGPEFLTYFNYEAQPDKSGLPSDRFSAERPEGSISTLTIQRTEQRDSAMYRCASSLNALGVSTDTQYFGPGTRLTVL.

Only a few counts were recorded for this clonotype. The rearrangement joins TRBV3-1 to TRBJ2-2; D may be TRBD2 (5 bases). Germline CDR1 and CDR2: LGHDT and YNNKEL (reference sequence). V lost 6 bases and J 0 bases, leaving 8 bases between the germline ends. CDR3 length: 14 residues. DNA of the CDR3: TGTGCCAGCAGTGCGGGTCCGAACACCGGGGAGCTGTTTTTT. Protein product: CASSAGPNTGELFF.

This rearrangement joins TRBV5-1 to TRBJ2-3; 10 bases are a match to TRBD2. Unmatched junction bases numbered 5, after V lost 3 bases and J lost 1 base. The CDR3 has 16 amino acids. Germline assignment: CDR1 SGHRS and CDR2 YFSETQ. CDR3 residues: CASSYSGTSGTDTQYF. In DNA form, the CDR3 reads TGCGCCAGCAGCTACTCCGGGACTAGCGGCACAGATACGCAGTATTTT.